This TCR beta chain was observed in a study of memory CD4+ T cells and cytomegalovirus serostatus. Study-wide background: Of the healthy Belgian adults, fewer than 10 were CMV seropositive and 20 to 30 seronegative.

Authors' methods: After removing out-of-frame reads, around 2.2 million distinct TCRbeta sequences remained. The table came from immunoSEQ multiplex PCR; TCRdb's copy has only in-frame clones and leaves some out. That table gives V, J and clone size, and the DNA gave D and trimming. The data contain around 45,000 clones, less than 85% of them seen just once; the ten biggest clones take up roughly 2%. Single viable CD3+CD4+CD8-CD45RO+ cells were sorted as the memory CD4+ T cells. Donors' CMV status reflects serum IgG against pp150, pp28, p38, p52. The table lists this clone with a few counts. The TCR comes from an adult in good health and CMV-seronegative. The sample was memory CD4+ T cells from blood.

The CDR3 sequence: CTSSQETETQYF. The CDR3 DNA follows: TGCACCAGCAGCCAAGAAACCGAGACCCAGTACTTC. The chain couples TRBV1 to TRBJ2-5. TRBV1 is marked as a pseudogene. There are 12 residues in the CDR3.